The clone carrying this T cell receptor (beta chain) was seen many times. This entry belongs to a study of T-cell reconstitution after alpha-beta-depleted transplantation in children. Preparing the TCRbeta library involved the use of unique molecular identifiers. TCRdb recomputed calls from the PCR reads with MiXCR, one row per CDR3 protein. The table records around 400,000 distinct CDR3 sequences, approximately 10% of them present only once. The CDR3 sequence is 13 residues long. The V gene's germline CDR1 is SGHAT and CDR2 FQNNGV. Trimming cost V 4 bases and J 10 bases, with 11 bases left between them.

The TCR sequence derives from a human donor who donated a stem cell graft to a child with acute myeloid leukemia. This specimen consisted of PBMCs from the stem cell graft donor, obtained from the stem cell graft. The gene calls are TRBV11-2 and TRBJ1-6, with a weak D call TRBD1 (6 bases). CDR3 nucleotide sequence: TGTGCCAGCAGCTGGGACATTGGATCACCCCTCCACTTT. Its translation is CASSWDIGSPLHF.